This passage covers 14 T cell receptor beta chains from one sample sequenced in a study of T cells after yellow fever vaccination. A single record per CDR3 protein comes from TCRdb applying MiXCR to the 5' RACE reads. The profile covers approximately 550,000 distinct CDR3 sequences, with about 19% appearing a single time and over 11% taken by the ten largest. The sequencing here drew on PBMCs, taken 15 days after the yellow fever booster vaccination. The receptors derive from a man younger than 45 who received the YFV17D yellow fever vaccine.

The gene calls are TRBV7-6 and TRBJ2-7, with TRBD2 identical over 8 bases. The CDR3 loop spans 15 amino acids. The germline V gene has CDR1 SGHVS and CDR2 FNYEAQ. The J segment lost 0 bases and the V segment lost 4 bases, leaving 5 bases of the junction unmatched. CDR3: CASSYGTSTSYEQYF. The CDR3 DNA sequence: TGTGCCAGCAGCTATGGGACTAGTACCTCCTACGAGCAGTACTTC.

The rearrangement joins TRBV5-6 to TRBJ2-1; D unclear. Germline lookup yields CDR1 SGHDT and CDR2 YYEEEE. V was cut by 4 bases and J by 0 bases, with 8 bases left in between. This CDR3 has 14 amino acids. The CDR3 here is CASSIPSSYNEQFF. The CDR3 DNA follows: TGTGCCAGCAGCATCCCCAGCTCCTACAATGAGCAGTTCTTC.

This clonotype has a handful of counts. This sequence joins TRBV29-1 and TRBJ2-7; 11 bases map to TRBD1. The V gene end was trimmed by 8 bases and the J gene end by 7 bases; junction bases not matched to a gene: 13. Germline V gene lookup returns CDR1 SQVTM and CDR2 ANQGSEA. The CDR3 length is 14 residues. CDR3 DNA: TGCAGCCCCCGGACAGGGGGCGAATTCCGGGAGCAGTACTTC. This codes for CSPRTGGEFREQYF.

This clonotype appeared many times. This sequence joins TRBV11-3 and TRBJ2-3; tentative D call: TRBD2 (7 bases). Trimming cost V 5 bases and J 2 bases, with 14 bases left between them. The CDR3 spans 15 residues. Looked up from germline, CDR1 is SGHNT and CDR2 is YENEEA. The chain's CDR3 is CASSRTGGYTDTQYF. The CDR3 DNA reads TGTGCCAGCAGCCGCACGGGGGGCTACACAGATACGCAGTATTTT. The complete variable domain, with remaining parts taken from reference TRBV11-3 and TRBJ2-3, reads EAGVVQSPRYKIIEKKQPVAFWCNPISGHNTLYWYLQNLGQGPELLIRYENEEAVDDSQLPKDRFSAERLKGVDSTLKIQPAELGDSAVYLCASSRTGGYTDTQYFGPGTRLTVL.

A few counts support this clonotype. The germline gene is not matched at one end of the junction; a read error may be the cause. CDR3 DNA: TGTGCCACCCGCAGAGCGGGGAAATGGACAGATACGCAGTATTTT. This encodes CATRRAGKWTDTQYF. V is TRBV15 and J is TRBJ2-3; 7 nucleotides agree with TRBD2. The CDR3 covers 15 residues. Germline V gene sequence: CDR1 LNHNV, CDR2 YYDKDF (reference sequence).

This rearrangement joins TRBV6-5 to TRBJ1-5; D not certain. V was shortened by 2 bases and J by 7 bases, with 12 bases between the two germline ends. Per the germline V gene, CDR1 is MNHEY and CDR2 is SVGAGI. The CDR3 sequence is 14 residues long. The CDR3 DNA reads TGTGCCAGCAGTTACGGGGAGGGAGGGCAGCCCCAGCATTTT. This encodes CASSYGEGGQPQHF.

The chain uses TRBV12-3 or TRBV12-4 and TRBJ2-4, with TRBD1 as a possible D gene (8 bases). Trimming removed 6 bases from V and 7 bases from J, with 16 bases in between. The CDR3 covers 14 residues. The CDR3 DNA reads TGTGCCAGCAGCCGGACAGGGAGGGGGAACATTCAGTACTTC. Translation gives CASSRTGRGNIQYF.

The rearrangement uses TRBV29-1 and TRBJ1-2; D is perhaps TRBD1 (6 bases). V lost 7 bases, J lost 7 bases, and 13 bases lay in between. CDR1 is SQVTM, CDR2 ANQGSEA, per germline. The CDR3 length is 11 residues. The CDR3 DNA follows: TGCAGCGCTCGGACAGATTTTGGCTACACCTTC. Translation: CSARTDFGYTF.

A few counts support this clonotype. The chain combines TRBV10-3 with TRBJ2-2, with 7 bases fitting TRBD2. The germline gives CDR1 ENHRY, CDR2 SYGVKD. V lost 4 bases and J lost 1; bases outside the gene matches: 6. This CDR3 comprises 16 residues. For the CDR3, the DNA is TGTGCCATCAGTGTGGGGCGGGAGAGGAACACCGGGGAGCTGTTTTTT. Its protein product is CAISVGRERNTGELFF.

This chain links TRBV10-3 with TRBJ2-7; D unresolved. Trimming left V 2 bases short and J 5 bases short, with 4 bases between. Per the germline V gene, CDR1 is ENHRY and CDR2 is SYGVKD. The CDR3 sequence is 11 residues long. In DNA, the CDR3 is TGTGCCATCAGTGAGAGGGACGAGCAGTACTTC. This gives the protein CAISERDEQYF.

This clonotype showed up just a few times. In nucleotides, the CDR3 is TGTGCCAGCCGTCTTCGCGGGAGGGGGGGCACAGATACGCAGTATTTT. This translates into CASRLRGRGGTDTQYF. The chain is built from TRBV27 and TRBJ2-3; 9 nucleotides align to TRBD2. CDR1 is MNHEY and CDR2 is SMNVEV in the germline V gene (reference sequence). This CDR3 has 16 residues. With V trimmed by 8 bases and J by 1 base, 10 bases remained unmatched.

The chain recombines TRBV20-1 with TRBJ2-3, with TRBD2 as a possible D gene (6 bases). The germline CDR1 and CDR2 sequences are DFQATT and SNEGSKA (reference sequence). Trimming left V 0 bases short and J 6 bases short, with 16 bases between. The CDR3 has 15 residues. CDR3 amino acids: CSARDPLALGDTQYF. The CDR3, as DNA: TGCAGTGCTAGAGATCCCCTAGCGTTGGGGGATACGCAGTATTTT.

A few counts support this clonotype. The chain uses TRBV6-5 and TRBJ2-3; 12 bases match TRBD2. The CDR3 is 17 amino acids. Germline V gives CDR1 MNHEY, CDR2 SVGAGI. V shed 7 bases, J shed 5 bases, and the junction held 13 bases outside the gene matches. CDR3 sequence: CASTPSASGRAGDTQYF. DNA for the CDR3: TGTGCCAGCACCCCTAGTGCTAGCGGGAGGGCCGGAGATACGCAGTATTTT.

This chain connects TRBV4-3 to TRBJ1-6, with TRBD1 identical over 8 bases. The CDR3 runs to 13 residues. V lost 1 base to trimming and J lost 13 bases; unmatched junction nucleotides: 3. From germline, CDR1 is LGHNA and CDR2 YSLEER. The CDR3 DNA reads as TGCGCCAGCAGCCAAGCCCAGGGGGCTCCCCTCCACTTT. Its protein is CASSQAQGAPLHF.